These T cell receptor beta chains were read from a single sample in a study of T-cell reconstitution after alpha-beta-depleted transplantation in children. TCRdb redid the calling of the PCR reads with MiXCR, one entry per CDR3 protein. The sample includes about 290,000 distinct CDR3 sequences, over 7.5% of them seen just once. The sequenced sample was peripheral blood, obtained 360 days after TCRalphabeta/CD19-depleted stem cell transplant. The receptors stem from a female patient between 2 and 15 years old who had a stem cell transplant for Fanconi anemia, so the T cells may come from the graft donor. Each CDR3 is given with its conserved first and last residue. The D gene is left open where the match is weak. Some rows have no size entry. The others give once, few or many, or a class for an expanded clone.

cdr3_nt	cdr3_aa	clone_size	d_call	v_call	j_call
TGTGCCAGCAGCTCCGTAAGTGGTGGAGATACGCAGTATTTT	CASSSVSGGDTQYF	many	NA	TRBV11-1	TRBJ2-3
TGTGCCAGCAGTCTCAGCGGGGGGGATTACAATGAGCAGTTCTTC	CASSLSGGDYNEQFF	many	TRBD2	TRBV12-3/TRBV12-4	TRBJ2-1
TGTGCCAGCAGTTACCTCGGGAGCGGTGGTGAGCAGTTCTTC	CASSYLGSGGEQFF	many	NA	TRBV6-2/TRBV6-3	TRBJ2-1
TGCAGTGCTAAACAGGCGGGGCCCCCAGCGACCCAGTACTTC	CSAKQAGPPATQYF	NA	NA	TRBV20-1	TRBJ2-5
TGCGCCAGCAGCCAAGAAGGTATCACTGAAGCTTTCTTT	CASSQEGITEAFF	many	NA	TRBV4-3	TRBJ1-1
TGTGCCAGCAGTTTAGAGGGGGGCGGAATCTACGAGCAGTACTTC	CASSLEGGGIYEQYF	many	NA	TRBV12-3/TRBV12-4	TRBJ2-7
TGTGCCACGGCTAGCGGGGGGGCCTTAGATGAGCAGTTCTTC	CATASGGALDEQFF	few	TRBD2	TRBV15	TRBJ2-1
TGTGCCAGCAGCCTAGGTGGAATGTCCTACGAGCAGTACTTC	CASSLGGMSYEQYF	few	NA	TRBV3-1	TRBJ2-7
TGTGCCAGCAGCCCACGGACAACTAGCTCTGGGGCCAACGTCCTGACTTTC	CASSPRTTSSGANVLTF	few	NA	TRBV3-1	TRBJ2-6
TGTGCCAGCAGCAAAACAGGGGGCGAATCGAATGAAGCTTTCTTT	CASSKTGGESNEAFF	NA	TRBD1	TRBV7-9	TRBJ1-1
TGTGCCAGCAGTTACCCCGAAGCGGAAGCTTTCTTT	CASSYPEAEAFF	many	NA	TRBV6-5	TRBJ1-1
TGTGCCAGCAGCCGACAGGGGTTGGAAGGCTACACCTTC	CASSRQGLEGYTF	NA	TRBD1	TRBV12-3/TRBV12-4	TRBJ1-2
TGTGCCAGCAGCGGGGGTGGAGGGGGCTACATTCAGTACTTC	CASSGGGGGYIQYF	many	NA	TRBV11-1	TRBJ2-4
TGTGCCAGCAGCTCCTCCCTATGGGGGGGTCAAGAGACCCAGTACTTC	CASSSSLWGGQETQYF	few	TRBD2	TRBV7-2	TRBJ2-5
TGTGCCAGCAGTTACGTAACGGGTGGCTACACCTTC	CASSYVTGGYTF	few	NA	TRBV6-6	TRBJ1-2